The present TCR beta chain was sequenced within a study of cytomegalovirus exposure and HLA in healthy donors. Study-level points and caveats: The authors later found most CMV-associated TCR beta chains appeared HLA-restricted.

CDR1 is ENHRY, CDR2 SYGVKD, per germline. CDR3 length: 18 amino acids. Trimming removed 4 bases from V and 0 bases from J, with 19 bases in between. PCR amplification relied on 60 Vbeta primers (plus 13 Jbeta primers). The table came from immunoSEQ multiplex PCR; TCRdb's copy has only in-frame clones and leaves some out. Among fewer than 250,000 clones listed, 70% to 75% were seen once. Worth noting for this clone: Its antigen is undetermined.

The sample comprised PBMCs. The receptor comes from a man younger than 45 in good health and CMV-seropositive. The J gene is TRBJ1-3, the V gene TRBV10-3; D unclear. The CDR3 coding sequence is TGTGCCATCAGTGCGTTTCGAGGATGGCGGGACTCTGGAAACACCATATATTTT. Its translation: CAISAFRGWRDSGNTIYF.